Listed below are T cell receptor beta chains from one sample, sequenced in a study of cytotoxic CD8 clonotypes in ibrutinib-treated CLL. Data came from immunoSEQ multiplex PCR; TCRdb stores just in-frame clones and leaves some out. This table holds 130,000 or so clones, approximately 83% found once. The specimen was PBMCs, collected after 24 months of ibrutinib treatment. These receptors originate from a human donor with chronic lymphocytic leukemia. The CDR3 runs from the conserved cysteine through the conserved F or W. The D gene is left open where the match is weak. Not all rows give a size; the values are once, few, many and, for expanded clones, a class.

j_call | v_call | d_call | clone_size | cdr3_aa | cdr3_nt
TRBJ2-3 | TRBV25-1 | . | . | CASSEPRGRGAGTDTQYF | TGTGCCAGCAGTGAACCAAGGGGAAGGGGGGCAGGCACAGATACGCAGTATTTT
TRBJ1-5 | TRBV28 | . | few | CATMQEQPQHF | TGTGCCACCATGCAGGAGCAGCCCCAGCATTTT
TRBJ2-4 | TRBV4-3 | . | . | CASSQESGRGSKNIQYF | TGCGCCAGCAGCCAAGAATCGGGCCGGGGGTCCAAAAACATTCAGTACTTC
TRBJ2-3 | TRBV19 | . | once | CASTAPGTRSTDTQYF | TGTGCCAGTACTGCGCCAGGCACCCGGTCCACAGATACGCAGTATTTT
TRBJ1-1 | TRBV2 | . | . | CASSDSQIEAFF | TGTGCCAGCAGTGATTCTCAAATTGAAGCTTTCTTT
TRBJ2-2 | TRBV7-3 | TRBD2 | . | CASSPWTSRGGELFF | TGTGCCAGCAGCCCATGGACTAGCAGGGGCGGGGAGCTGTTTTTT
TRBJ2-5 | TRBV7-2 | . | . | CASSRDRQETQYF | TGTGCCAGCAGTCGTGACAGACAAGAGACCCAGTACTTC
TRBJ1-1 | TRBV7-9 | . | . | CASSPMRGGTGKDTEAFF | TGTGCCAGCAGCCCAATGCGGGGGGGAACAGGGAAGGACACTGAAGCTTTCTTT
TRBJ2-5 | TRBV25-1 | . | once | CASSVAGIQETQYF | TGTGCCAGCAGTGTTGCCGGGATCCAAGAGACCCAGTACTTC
TRBJ2-1 | TRBV4-2 | TRBD2 | . | CASSLRAGGGSYNEQFF | TGTGCCAGCAGCTTAAGGGCGGGGGGAGGCTCCTACAATGAGCAGTTCTTC
TRBJ1-2 | TRBV28 | TRBD1 | . | CASSPPGQGGYTF | TGTGCCAGCAGTCCTCCGGGACAGGGAGGCTACACCTTC
TRBJ2-1 | TRBV6-1 | TRBD1 | . | CASSEGRGRRFEQFF | TGTGCCAGCAGTGAGGGAAGGGGGCGCAGGTTTGAGCAGTTCTTC
TRBJ2-1 | TRBV6-5 | TRBD2 | once | CASSKAGGQNEQFF | TGTGCCAGCAGCAAAGCGGGGGGGCAGAATGAGCAGTTCTTC
TRBJ2-3 | TRBV9 | . | . | CASSQGPADTQYF | TGCGCCAGCAGTCAGGGTCCGGCAGATACGCAGTATTTT
TRBJ2-6 | TRBV6-5 | . | . | CASGLLGANVLTF | TGTGCCAGCGGACTTCTGGGGGCCAACGTCCTGACTTTC
TRBJ1-1 | TRBV28 | . | . | CASIPPGHLNTEAFF | TGTGCCAGCATTCCGCCGGGACACCTGAACACTGAAGCTTTCTTT
TRBJ2-7 | TRBV6-5 | TRBD1 | . | CASSYSVTDRWYEQYF | TGTGCCAGCAGTTACTCAGTTACGGACAGGTGGTACGAGCAGTACTTC
TRBJ2-7 | TRBV7-3 | TRBD2 | . | CASSPAGVAPYEQYF | TGTGCCAGCAGCCCCGCGGGGGTGGCACCCTACGAGCAGTACTTC
TRBJ1-4 | TRBV4-1 | . | . | CASSQVGGNEKLFF | TGCGCCAGCAGCCAAGTCGGGGGCAACGAAAAACTGTTTTTT
TRBJ2-5 | TRBV5-4 | . | . | CASSSPSIQETQYF | TGTGCCAGCAGCTCCCCTAGCATCCAAGAGACCCAGTACTTC
TRBJ1-4 | TRBV6-5 | TRBD1 | . | CASYGQDRKLFF | TGTGCCAGTTATGGACAGGACAGGAAACTGTTTTTT
TRBJ2-7 | TRBV5-6 | TRBD2 | once | CASSLYRDQLAGAGEQYF | TGTGCCAGCAGCTTGTACCGGGACCAGCTAGCGGGAGCAGGGGAGCAGTACTTC